Listed below are T cell receptor beta chains from one sample, sequenced in a study of cytomegalovirus exposure and HLA in healthy donors. Profiled with immunoSEQ multiplex PCR; TCRdb holds only in-frame clones, not every one. The sample yields 150,000 to 200,000 clones, 80% to 85% seen once. The specimen was PBMCs. The receptors stem from a young woman in good health and CMV-seropositive. Each CDR3 is given with its conserved first and last residue. D genes are given only for firm matches. Size is stated for part of the rows, as once, few or many counts, or as a class when the clone is expanded.

d_gene	abundance	len	j_gene	v_gene	CDR3nt	CDR3aa
TRBD2	-	16	TRBJ2-1	TRBV9	TGTGCCAGCAGCGTGAGGGGGACTAGCGGGGGAACTGAGCAGTTCTTC	CASSVRGTSGGTEQFF
TRBD2	-	16	TRBJ2-2	TRBV9	TGTGCCAGCAGCGTAGCGGCTAGCGGGGGCAACGGGGAGCTGTTTTTT	CASSVAASGGNGELFF
-	-	14	TRBJ1-4	TRBV2	TGTGCCAGCAGTGTTATTGCGACTAATGAAAAACTGTTTTTT	CASSVIATNEKLFF
-	-	12	TRBJ1-2	TRBV4-1	TGCGCCAGCTCCCAATACCAGAATGGCTACACCTTC	CASSQYQNGYTF
-	-	14	TRBJ2-3	TRBV11-3	TGTGCCAGCAGCTCCGGACAGCGCACAGATACGCAGTATTTT	CASSSGQRTDTQYF
-	-	16	TRBJ2-1	TRBV7-7	TGTGCCAGCAGCGTATCATCGTTGGGCGGGGTTGATGAGCAGTTCTTC	CASSVSSLGGVDEQFF
-	-	15	TRBJ1-1	TRBV2	TGTGCCAGCAGTGGATCAGTAGAGCGGAACACTGAAGCTTTCTTT	CASSGSVERNTEAFF
-	-	15	TRBJ1-1	TRBV5-8	TGTGCCAGCAGCTCCAACAGGATCATGAACACTGAAGCTTTCTTT	CASSSNRIMNTEAFF
TRBD1	-	18	TRBJ1-2	TRBV5-5	TGTGCCAGCAGCTTCCTCCCCCCGGGACAGGGGGCCTCGGGTGGCTACACCTTC	CASSFLPPGQGASGGYTF
-	few	13	TRBJ2-4	TRBV9	TGTGCCAGCAGCGTTGACAGCGAAAACATTCAGTACTTC	CASSVDSENIQYF
-	-	14	TRBJ2-7	TRBV5-6	TGTGCCAGCAGCTTATCCTTAGAATCCTACGAGCAGTACTTC	CASSLSLESYEQYF
TRBD1	-	15	TRBJ2-2	TRBV6-1	TGTGCCAGCCGCTACGGACAGGGTCTCGGCGGGGAGCTGTTTTTT	CASRYGQGLGGELFF
-	few	14	TRBJ2-7	TRBV7-8	TGTGCCAGCAGCATTTCCGGGTCCCACTACGAGCAGTACTTC	CASSISGSHYEQYF
-	-	14	TRBJ2-7	TRBV27	TGTGCCAGCAGTGAAGGGGCCGGCTCCTACGAGCAGTACTTC	CASSEGAGSYEQYF
TRBD1	many	13	TRBJ1-2	TRBV27	TGTGCCAGCAGGACACAGGGGTCAAATGGCTACACCTTC	CASRTQGSNGYTF
-	-	14	TRBJ2-6	TRBV5-6	TGTGCCAGCAGTTCGTACTCTGGGGCCAACGTCCTGACTTTC	CASSSYSGANVLTF
-	-	14	TRBJ2-5	TRBV7-8	TGTGCCAGCAGCTTAGGGCGGGGTCTAGAGACCCAGTACTTC	CASSLGRGLETQYF
TRBD1	-	15	TRBJ1-3	TRBV6-6	TGTGCCAGCATAGTCGGGACAGGAGGTGGAAACACCATATATTTT	CASIVGTGGGNTIYF
TRBD1	-	14	TRBJ1-5	TRBV6-1	TGTGCCAGCAGTGAAGGGACAGGGCGTCAGCCCCAGCATTTT	CASSEGTGRQPQHF
-	-	13	TRBJ2-3	TRBV7-3	TGTGCCAGCAGCTACGGGGGTGTGGATACGCAGTATTTT	CASSYGGVDTQYF
-	-	15	TRBJ1-1	TRBV5-1	TGCGCCAGCAGCTTGTCGGGGACTACGGGGACTGAAGCTTTCTTT	CASSLSGTTGTEAFF
TRBD1	many	12	TRBJ1-5	TRBV6-6	TGTGCCAGCAGAACAGGGGATCAGCCCCAGCATTTT	CASRTGDQPQHF
-	-	14	TRBJ1-2	TRBV4-1	TGCGCCAGCAGCCGGGGCGGGGGCTCGGATGGCTACACCTTC	CASSRGGGSDGYTF
-	few	16	TRBJ1-1	TRBV5-1	TGCGCCAGCAGATCCGGGGGGCGCAAAGGTTTCACTGAAGCTTTCTTT	CASRSGGRKGFTEAFF
TRBD1	-	16	TRBJ1-2	TRBV7-8	TGTGCCAGCAGCTTAGTTCCGGGACAGGGGGCGAGTGGCTACACCTTC	CASSLVPGQGASGYTF
-	once	17	TRBJ2-1	TRBV18	TGTGCCAGCTCACCTAATGGTCGGAGGCAGAATTACAATGAGCAGTTCTTC	CASSPNGRRQNYNEQFF
-	-	13	TRBJ1-3	TRBV6-1	TGTGCCAGTTTAATTATCTCTGGAAACACCATATATTTT	CASLIISGNTIYF
-	-	15	TRBJ2-1	TRBV11-3	TGTGCCAGCAGCTTAGAGGGAGAATTTAACAATGAGCAGTTCTTC	CASSLEGEFNNEQFF
TRBD1	-	12	TRBJ1-2	TRBV10-3	TGTGCCACTGGGACAGTGAATTCGGGCTACACCTTC	CATGTVNSGYTF
TRBD1	-	12	TRBJ2-7	TRBV7-9	TGTGCCAGCAGCCGGGACAGGGACGAGCAGTACTTC	CASSRDRDEQYF
TRBD1	-	16	TRBJ1-3	TRBV5-1	TGCGCCAGCAGCTTGGGGGACAGGGTTTCTGGAAACACCATATATTTT	CASSLGDRVSGNTIYF
-	-	13	TRBJ1-4	TRBV5-1	TGCGCCAGCAGCTCCGTCCCGGGTACCCAACTGTTTTTT	CASSSVPGTQLFF
TRBD1	few	12	TRBJ2-7	TRBV2	TGTGCCAGCAGGGGTGGACAGGGTAAGCAGTACTTC	CASRGGQGKQYF
-	-	14	TRBJ1-2	TRBV7-3	TGTGCCAGCAGCTTAGGGCCTGCATCCTCTGGCTACACCTTC	CASSLGPASSGYTF
-	-	13	TRBJ2-1	TRBV15	TGTGCCACCAGCGCTTACTGGTACAATGAGCAGTTCTTC	CATSAYWYNEQFF
-	few	14	TRBJ2-2	TRBV11-3	TGTGCCAGCAGCGCCACAGGGAACACCGGGGAGCTGTTTTTT	CASSATGNTGELFF
-	-	13	TRBJ1-2	TRBV6-1	TGTGCCAGCAGTGAAGGGGGCGGCTATGGCTACACCTTC	CASSEGGGYGYTF
TRBD1	-	13	TRBJ1-6	TRBV6-1	TGTGCCAGCAGGGGACAGGGTAGATCACCCCTCCACTTT	CASRGQGRSPLHF
-	once	14	TRBJ2-7	TRBV27	TGTGCCAGCAAAAGGGAGACTCCCCCGGGCGAGCAGTACTTC	CASKRETPPGEQYF
-	-	12	TRBJ2-5	TRBV10-1	TGCGCCAGCAGTGGGATGGAGGGGACCCAGTACTTC	CASSGMEGTQYF
TRBD2	-	16	TRBJ2-1	TRBV4-1	TGCGCCAGCAGCCCTCGGACTAGCGGGGGTGGTAATGAGCAGTTCTTC	CASSPRTSGGGNEQFF
-	-	14	TRBJ1-2	TRBV14	TGTGCCAGCAGCCAAGTGGGGGGGGCCTATGGCTACACCTTC	CASSQVGGAYGYTF
-	-	9	TRBJ1-1	TRBV9	TGTGCCAGCGGGCCGGACAGAGCGTTT	CASGPDRAF